This T cell receptor (beta chain) was sequenced for a study of T cells in Graves' hyperthyroidism and ophthalmopathy. Overall study results and limits: Clonotypes that were expanded in thyroid above 0.001 mostly appeared in blood too. Stable hyperthyroidism was told apart from ophthalmopathy by a model built on 13 V-J features.

This CDR3 is 14 amino acids long. V was pared by 5 bases and J by 2 bases, with 12 bases between. Authors of the study amplified TCR beta CDR3 regions from RNA transcripts. HTBI primers were the set used in a first-round RT-PCR of the TCR CDR3. TCRdb independently ran MiXCR on the multiplex PCR reads; one entry per CDR3 protein. The repertoire holds hundreds of thousands of distinct CDR3 sequences, with approximately 20% as singletons. Ophthalmopathy cases met thresholds of Clinical Activity Score at least 3, NOSPECS grade at least 4 and duration under 3 months. Diagnoses were established using clinical symptoms, serum thyroxine and TRAb, thyroid ultrasound and orbital computed tomography. Note on this clonotype: Its specificity is unknown.

The sequenced sample consisted of blood. The clonotype originates from a man aged 35-49 years with Graves' ophthalmopathy. V and J are TRBV12-3 or TRBV12-4 and TRBJ1-2; weak D call: TRBD1 (5 bases). The CDR3 DNA follows: TGTGCCAGCAGTCCTCAACCAGGGAACTATGGCTACACCTTC. Translating it yields CASSPQPGNYGYTF.